A single sample is the source of the 3 T cell receptor beta chains below, sequenced in a study of blood T cell repertoires in COVID-19. Clones were read by immunoSEQ multiplex PCR, and TCRdb kept only the in-frame ones, dropping some. Of about 220,000 clones listed, more than 80% were seen once; the top ten hold roughly 3.4%. Sequences were obtained from PBMCs or T cells enriched from blood (not recorded which). These receptors were obtained from a woman between 40 and 50 years old with acute COVID-19.

This chain connects TRBV11-2 to TRBJ1-1; no definite D call. Germline V CDR1 and CDR2: SGHAT, FQNNGV. The CDR3 loop spans 13 amino acids. V was pared by 5 bases and J by 0 bases, with 7 bases between. CDR3 DNA sequence: TGTGCCAGCAGCCATGACATGAACACTGAAGCTTTCTTT. It translates to CASSHDMNTEAFF.

The rearrangement links TRBV7-8 to TRBJ1-6; 8 nucleotides agree with TRBD1. This CDR3 is 15 amino acids long. Germline CDR1 is SGHVS and CDR2 is FQNEAQ. Germline trimming cut 2 bases from V and 11 bases from J; bases unmatched to any gene: 8. The CDR3 nucleotides read TGTGCCAGCAGCTTACATCAGGGGGCAGAGACACCCCTCCACTTT. Its translation is CASSLHQGAETPLHF.

The J gene is TRBJ1-1, the V gene TRBV30; D is unresolved. Trimming cost V 2 bases and J 5 bases, with 9 bases left between them. The CDR3 runs 12 residues. Germline CDR1 and CDR2: GTSNPN and SVGIG (reference sequence). CDR3 amino acids: CAWSQIRTEAFF. The CDR3 DNA reads TGTGCCTGGAGTCAAATCCGGACTGAAGCTTTCTTT.